The entry below gives a single T cell receptor beta chain sequence along with its context. Its antigen is currently unknown. This table comes from immunoSEQ multiplex PCR, and its TCRdb copy is limited to in-frame clones, with some not included. Of tens of thousands of clones listed, about three quarters are singletons. The sample belongs to a study of PD-1 blockade in classical Hodgkin lymphoma. Deletions cut 4 bases from V and 0 bases from J, with 5 bases between. CDR3 size: 13 residues. CDR1 and CDR2 from the germline V gene are LGHNA and YSLEER. No patient escaped relapse after autologous stem cell transplantation, and brentuximab vedotin exposure varied. Broader study findings: Newly diagnosed and completely responding patients shared comparable baseline diversity.

The receptor comes from a human donor with classical Hodgkin lymphoma. Source: peripheral blood mononuclear cells (PBMCs), taken before the second cycle of nivolumab. The chain employs TRBV4-3 and TRBJ2-3; a weak D match, TRBD2 (5 bases). The CDR3 protein is CASSRTSTDTQYF. The CDR3 coding sequence is TGCGCCAGCAGCCGGACTAGCACAGATACGCAGTATTTT.